Below, 3 T cell receptor beta chains from the same sample are listed, as sequenced in a study of blood T cell repertoires in COVID-19. TCRdb's table, derived via immunoSEQ multiplex PCR, lists solely in-frame clones and lacks some. The sample shows 45,000 to 70,000 clones, roughly 82% of them seen only once. Sequencing was carried out using peripheral blood. These TCRs come from a woman aged 80 or over with acute or convalescent COVID-19.

The sample holds many counts of this clone. The chain employs TRBV27 and TRBJ2-3, with TRBD2 matching 7 bases. This CDR3 region has 15 residues. J lost 0 bases, V lost 7 bases, and 7 bases had no gene match. The V gene's germline CDR1 is MNHEY and CDR2 SMNVEV (reference sequence). The CDR3 nucleotides are TGTGCCAGCAACCGACTAGCTGCTAGCACAGATACGCAGTATTTT. Translation gives CASNRLAASTDTQYF.

The CDR3 protein is CASSQDRGSGRGETQYF. The CDR3 DNA reads as TGTGCCAGCAGCCAAGACCGGGGTAGCGGGAGGGGGGAGACCCAGTACTTC. This chain connects TRBV3-1 (or the pseudogene TRBV3-2) to TRBJ2-5, with TRBD2 matching over 11 bases. Germline trimming cut 0 bases from V and 5 bases from J; bases unmatched to any gene: 8. There are 17 residues in the CDR3. Per the germline V gene, CDR1 is LGHDT and CDR2 is YNNKEL (reference sequence).

Here the CDR3 reads CASSFGESYEQYF. CDR3 bases: TGTGCCAGCAGTTTTGGAGAGTCCTACGAGCAGTACTTC. V and J are TRBV27 and TRBJ2-7; the D is unclear. Germline CDR1 reads MNHEY; CDR2 reads SMNVEV (reference sequence). This CDR3 is 13 amino acids long. Deletions cut 3 bases from V and 1 base from J, with 7 bases between.